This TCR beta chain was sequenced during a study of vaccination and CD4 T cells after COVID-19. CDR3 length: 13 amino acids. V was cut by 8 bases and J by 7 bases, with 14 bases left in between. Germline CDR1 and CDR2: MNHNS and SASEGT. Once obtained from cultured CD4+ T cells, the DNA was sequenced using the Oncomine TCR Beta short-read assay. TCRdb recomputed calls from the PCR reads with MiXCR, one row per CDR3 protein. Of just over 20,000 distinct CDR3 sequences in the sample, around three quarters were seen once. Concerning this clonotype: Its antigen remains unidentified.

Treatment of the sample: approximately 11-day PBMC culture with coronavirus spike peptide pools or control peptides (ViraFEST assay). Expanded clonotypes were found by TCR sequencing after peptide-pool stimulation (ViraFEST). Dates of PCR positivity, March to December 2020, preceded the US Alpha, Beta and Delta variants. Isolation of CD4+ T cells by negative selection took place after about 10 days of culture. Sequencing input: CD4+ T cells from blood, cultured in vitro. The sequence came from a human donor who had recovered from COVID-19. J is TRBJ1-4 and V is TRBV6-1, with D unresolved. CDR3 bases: TGTGCCAGCCGAGCCGCCGTCGGTGAAAAACTGTTTTTT. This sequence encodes CASRAAVGEKLFF.